This record looks at one T cell receptor (beta chain) sequence and its context. Its antigen is not known. Libraries were prepared by immunoSEQ multiplex PCR; TCRdb keeps only in-frame clonotypes and omits some of them. Of some 130,000 clones listed, around 80% are singletons. This specimen belongs to a study of cytomegalovirus exposure and HLA in healthy donors. General study findings and limits: The investigators catalogued 180 or so TCR beta chains as cytomegalovirus-associated. Reports described diagnosis of cytomegalovirus status by the classifier as highly specific and sensitive.

Germline V gene lookup returns CDR1 MGHDK and CDR2 SYGVNS. The CDR3 sequence is 13 residues long. The ends lost 2 bases at V and 7 bases at J; junction bases unmatched: 3. This chain joins TRBV25-1 and TRBJ1-2; the match to TRBD1 covers 8 bases. The material sequenced was PBMCs. This TCR came from a man under 40 in good health and CMV-seropositive. CDR3: CASSEGRGLGYTF. CDR3 bases: TGTGCCAGCAGTGAAGGCAGGGGGCTTGGCTACACCTTC.